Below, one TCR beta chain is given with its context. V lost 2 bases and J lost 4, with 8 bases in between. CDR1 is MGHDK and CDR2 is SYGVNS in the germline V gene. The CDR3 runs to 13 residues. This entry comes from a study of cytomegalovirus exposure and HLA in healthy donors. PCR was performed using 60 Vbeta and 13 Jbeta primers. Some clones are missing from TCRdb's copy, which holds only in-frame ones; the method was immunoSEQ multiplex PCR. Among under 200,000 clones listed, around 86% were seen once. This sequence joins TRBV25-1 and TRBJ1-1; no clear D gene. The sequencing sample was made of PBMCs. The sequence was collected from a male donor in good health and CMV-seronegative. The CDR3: CASSELSGTEAFF. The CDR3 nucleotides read TGTGCCAGCAGTGAACTATCCGGCACTGAAGCTTTCTTT.